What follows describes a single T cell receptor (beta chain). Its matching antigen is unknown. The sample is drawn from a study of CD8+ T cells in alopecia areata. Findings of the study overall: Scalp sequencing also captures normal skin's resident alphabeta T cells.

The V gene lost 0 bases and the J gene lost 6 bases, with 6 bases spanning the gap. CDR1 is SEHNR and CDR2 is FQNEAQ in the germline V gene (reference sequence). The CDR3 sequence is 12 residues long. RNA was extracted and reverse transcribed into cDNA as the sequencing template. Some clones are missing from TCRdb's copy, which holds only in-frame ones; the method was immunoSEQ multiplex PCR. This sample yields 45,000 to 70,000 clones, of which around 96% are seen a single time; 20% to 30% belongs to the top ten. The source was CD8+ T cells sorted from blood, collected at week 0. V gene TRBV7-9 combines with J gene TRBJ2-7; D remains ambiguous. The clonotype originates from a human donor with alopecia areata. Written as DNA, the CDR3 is TGTGCCAGCAGCTTAGCAGCCAGCGAGCAGTACTTC. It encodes CASSLAASEQYF.